These 16 T cell receptor beta chains were all obtained from the same sample, sequenced in a study of CD8 T cells in Susac syndrome. The RNA input was about 0.45 to 1 ug, and it was reverse transcribed with random hexamers. TCRdb re-analysed the immunoSEQ multiplex PCR reads in MiXCR, keeping a single row per CDR3 protein. The repertoire holds approximately 80,000 distinct CDR3 sequences, with 94% as singletons. The sample was CD8+ T cells from PBMCs. These receptors were collected from a human donor with Susac syndrome.

This chain uses TRBV27 with TRBJ1-2, with a weak D call TRBD1 (5 bases). The CDR3 consists of 14 residues. V was pared by 0 bases and J by 5 bases, with 10 bases between. The germline V gene has CDR1 MNHEY and CDR2 SMNVEV (reference sequence). CDR3 nucleotide sequence: TGTGCCAGCAGTTTATCGGGACGGATATATGGCTACACCTTC. It yields the protein CASSLSGRIYGYTF.

The table lists this clonotype with a count of one. V gene TRBV27 combines with J gene TRBJ2-6; D not certain. CDR1 and CDR2 (germline): MNHEY, SMNVEV (reference sequence). The CDR3 length is 18 residues. The V end was cut by 7 bases, the J end by 2 bases, with 21 bases between. DNA for the CDR3: TGTGCCAGCACCGAGCGCCACAGACTGGCCGCTGGGGCCAACGTCCTGACTTTC. Amino acids: CASTERHRLAAGANVLTF.

The chain carries TRBV5-1 and TRBJ2-7; a weak D match, TRBD1 (6 bases). This CDR3 contains 14 residues. Germline-derived CDR1 and CDR2 are SGHRS and YFSETQ. V was pared by 1 base and J by 2 bases, with 10 bases between. CDR3 protein: CASSLTRTAYEQYF. The CDR3, as DNA: TGCGCCAGCAGCTTGACGCGGACAGCCTACGAGCAGTACTTC.

This chain links TRBV4-1 with TRBJ1-5; no firm D call. The germline V gene has CDR1 MGHRA and CDR2 YSYEKL. V was trimmed by 1 base and J by 7 bases, leaving 8 bases between them. This CDR3 contains 13 residues. The CDR3: CASSQVRGQPQHF. The DNA for the CDR3 is TGCGCCAGCAGCCAAGTGCGAGGACAGCCCCAGCATTTT.

The chain uses TRBV20-1 and TRBJ1-1; D is possibly TRBD1 (5 bases). The CDR3 has 15 residues. The ends were cut back, 1 base at V and 6 bases at J, with 18 bases in the middle. CDR1 and CDR2 (germline): DFQATT, SNEGSKA (reference sequence). The CDR3 is CSARGGLGPGSEAFF. The CDR3 DNA sequence: TGCAGTGCTAGAGGGGGACTGGGACCGGGTTCTGAAGCTTTCTTT.

This rearrangement joins TRBV3-1 to TRBJ1-2; D unresolved. CDR3 size: 15 residues. The V end was cut by 1 base, the J end by 0 bases, with 9 bases between. Germline CDR1 is LGHDT and CDR2 is YNNKEL (reference sequence). In DNA, the CDR3 is TGTGCCAGCAGCCAAGGCAACTTAGCTAACTATGGCTACACCTTC. Its translation is CASSQGNLANYGYTF.

The genes are TRBV27 and TRBJ2-3; 8 bases are a match to TRBD2. V gave up 6 bases and J gave up 9 bases; unmatched junction bases: 8. The germline gives CDR1 MNHEY, CDR2 SMNVEV (reference sequence). This CDR3 contains 13 residues. CDR3 DNA sequence: TGTGCCAGCAGCGATGGACTAGCAGGCACGCAGTATTTT. It yields the protein CASSDGLAGTQYF.

The chain is built from TRBV27 and TRBJ1-3, with 7 bases identical to TRBD1. V lost 6 bases, J lost 2 bases, and 4 bases stayed unmatched. The CDR3 runs 14 residues. Germline assignment: CDR1 MNHEY and CDR2 SMNVEV (reference sequence). CDR3 loop: CASSQDRAGNTIYF. The CDR3 coding sequence is TGTGCCAGCAGCCAAGACAGGGCTGGAAACACCATATATTTT.

The gene calls are TRBV7-9 and TRBJ2-7; a possible D gene is TRBD2 (5 bases). This CDR3 spans 16 amino acids. Trimming stripped 0 bases from V and 1 base from J, with 13 bases between. In germline, CDR1 is SEHNR, CDR2 FQNEAQ (reference sequence). For the CDR3, the DNA is TGTGCCAGCAGCTTAGCATTAAACCCGGGGTCCTACGAGCAGTACTTC. Translation gives CASSLALNPGSYEQYF.

V usage is TRBV4-1 and J usage is TRBJ2-7; no firm D call. CDR1 and CDR2 (germline): MGHRA, YSYEKL. There are 13 residues in the CDR3. Deletions cut 1 base from V and 6 bases from J, with 10 bases between. For the CDR3, the DNA is TGCGCCAGCAGCCAAGGGCTCTCGGGCGAGCAGTACTTC. Translating gives CASSQGLSGEQYF.

This clonotype was recorded a few times. The chain joins TRBV6-1 to TRBJ2-7; weak D call: TRBD1 (5 bases). CDR1 and CDR2 (germline): MNHNS, SASEGT. This CDR3 contains 13 residues. V lost 7 bases, J lost 3 bases, and 13 bases lay in between. CDR3 coding DNA: TGTGCCAGCACCCTCAGGGTGAACTACGAGCAGTACTTC. Its translation: CASTLRVNYEQYF.

This CDR3 reads CASTLGGAKTGTQYF. For the CDR3, the DNA is TGTGCCAGCACCCTGGGGGGGGCCAAGACCGGGACCCAGTACTTC. V usage is TRBV13 and J usage is TRBJ2-5, with a tentative D call TRBD2 (7 bases). Trimming pared 7 bases from V and 7 bases from J, leaving 22 bases between. In germline, CDR1 is PRHDT, CDR2 FYEKMQ (reference sequence). The CDR3 has 15 amino acids.

V usage is TRBV7-9 and J usage is TRBJ2-1, with 7 positions matching TRBD2. After removal of 4 bases from V and 9 bases from J, the junction contained 3 bases not matched to a gene. The CDR3 is 12 residues long. Germline CDR1 SEHNR, CDR2 FQNEAQ (reference sequence). The CDR3 sequence is CASSSPGGEQFF. Written as DNA, the CDR3 is TGTGCCAGCAGCTCCCCGGGGGGTGAGCAGTTCTTC.

The genes are TRBV7-9 and TRBJ2-7; 10 bases are a match to TRBD2. The CDR3 runs 17 residues. With 1 base clipped from V and 6 bases from J, the junction kept 12 bases outside the gene matches. Germline V gene data show CDR1 as SEHNR and CDR2 as FQNEAQ (reference sequence). Written as DNA, the CDR3 is TGTGCCAGCAGCTTAGTGTCCCAAACCGGGACTAGCGCCGAGCAGTACTTC. Translating gives CASSLVSQTGTSAEQYF. The full variable domain, its missing parts supplied by reference TRBV7-9 and TRBJ2-7, is DTGVSQNPRHKITKRGQNVTFRCDPISEHNRLYWYRQTLGQGPEFLTYFQNEAQLEKSRLLSDRFSAERPKGSFSTLEIQRTEQGDSAMYLCASSLVSQTGTSAEQYFGPGTRLTVT.

The V and J genes are TRBV30 and TRBJ2-5; D possibly matches TRBD1 or TRBD2 (5 bases each). The germline CDR1 and CDR2 sequences are GTSNPN and SVGIG (reference sequence). V was clipped by 0 bases and J by 5 bases, with 13 bases between them. The CDR3 covers 14 residues. The CDR3 reads CAWSVAWGWETQYF. Here the CDR3 DNA reads TGTGCCTGGAGTGTAGCCTGGGGGTGGGAGACCCAGTACTTC. Complete variable domain (other parts from reference TRBV30 and TRBJ2-5): SQTIHQWPATLVQPVGSPLSLECTVEGTSNPNLYWYRQAAGRGLQLLFYSVGIGQISSEVPQNLSASRPQDRQFILSSKKLLLSDSGFYLCAWSVAWGWETQYFGPGTRLLVL.

The chain combines TRBV29-1 with TRBJ2-7; D might be TRBD1 (6 bases). The CDR3 totals 16 residues. Trimming cost V 1 base and J 2 bases, with 18 bases left between them. The germline CDR1 and CDR2 sequences are SQVTM and ANQGSEA. The CDR3 sequence is CSVEVPRQGSTYEQYF. The CDR3 DNA is TGCAGCGTTGAAGTCCCGCGGCAGGGGAGCACCTACGAGCAGTACTTC.